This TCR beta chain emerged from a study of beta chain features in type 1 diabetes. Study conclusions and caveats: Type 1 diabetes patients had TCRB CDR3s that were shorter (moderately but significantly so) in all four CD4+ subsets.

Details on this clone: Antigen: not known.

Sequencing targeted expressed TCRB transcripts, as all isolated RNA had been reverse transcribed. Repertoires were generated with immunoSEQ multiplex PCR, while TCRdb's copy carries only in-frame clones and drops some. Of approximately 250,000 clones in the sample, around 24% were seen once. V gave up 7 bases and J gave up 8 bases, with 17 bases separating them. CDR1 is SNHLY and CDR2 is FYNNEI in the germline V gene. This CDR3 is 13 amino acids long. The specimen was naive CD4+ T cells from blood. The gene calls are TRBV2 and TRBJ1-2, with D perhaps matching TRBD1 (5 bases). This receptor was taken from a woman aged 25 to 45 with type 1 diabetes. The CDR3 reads CASIRGGAGGYTF. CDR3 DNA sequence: TGTGCCAGCATCCGGGGCGGGGCCGGAGGCTACACCTTC.